The source of this T cell receptor beta chain is a study of T cell responses to AZD1222 COVID-19 vaccine. Study-wide points: Spike-spanning, vaccine-associated CD4 TCRs were dominant at 160-218 and 743-854. Repertoires were collected only later (after the peak T cell response had occurred). Baseline serology detected seropositivity in only a handful of AZD1222 recipients.

Germline lookup yields CDR1 MDHEN and CDR2 SYDVKM. The CDR3 loop spans 17 amino acids. J gave up 10 bases and V 5 bases, and 20 bases lay outside the gene matches. Of note for this clone: Its antigen is unidentified.

Here immunoSEQ multiplex PCR was the method, and the copy in TCRdb shows in-frame clones only, minus some. Counted here are 100,000 to 130,000 clones, approximately 90% occurring once; the ten biggest clones make up around 5%. The study pooled second doses at about 4 or about 12 weeks. This chain uses TRBV28 with TRBJ2-1, with TRBD1 matching over 7 bases. The TCR originated in an adult who received the AZD1222 COVID-19 vaccine. The sequencing here drew on peripheral blood, taken 28 days after the second AZD1222 dose. CDR3 nucleotide sequence: TGTGCCAGCAGTGAGGAGGCCCCGGGACAGACGAAGTGGGAGCAGTTCTTC. Translation: CASSEEAPGQTKWEQFF.